Each of the 2 T cell receptor beta chains below was sequenced from the same sample in a study of T-cell reconstitution after alpha-beta-depleted transplantation in children (dated by TCRdb to 2016 to 2017). The treatment or condition tag for this specimen amounts to: allogeneic hematopoietic cell transplantation with graft depleted of TCRalphabeta T cells and CD19 B cells. Libraries were made using PCR. Sequencing instrument: Illumina HiSeq 2500. TCR libraries were prepared with molecular barcoding, using unique molecular identifiers to normalize TCRbeta repertoire quantification. The public reads were run again by TCRdb, first through fastp at Q25 and then through MiXCR, and only productive beta chains were kept. When rows share a CDR3 protein, they turn into one entry using the most common DNA and genes. In this sample the table shows around 670,000 distinct CDR3 sequences, roughly 14% of which occur a single time. Of the sample, 0.79% falls within the top ten clones.

The sample was PBMCs, taken before TCRalphabeta/CD19-depleted stem cell transplant. These receptors were obtained from a girl under 10 years old with congenital amegakaryocytic thrombocytopenia, due to receive a stem cell transplant.

The chain uses TRBV3-1 and TRBJ2-1, with TRBD2 matching 7 bases. Trimming took 2 bases from V and 3 from J; bases not matched to a gene: 7. Germline V lookup: CDR1 LGHDT, CDR2 YNNKEL (reference sequence). CDR3 size: 16 residues. The CDR3 here is CASSQPFAGDYNEQFF. CDR3 nucleotides: TGTGCCAGCAGCCAACCTTTCGCGGGAGACTACAATGAGCAGTTCTTC.

In its sample, this clonotype was seen many times. The chain carries TRBV20-1 and TRBJ1-3; perhaps TRBD1 as D (5 bases). V was shortened by 3 bases and J by 2 bases, with 14 bases between the two germline ends. The V gene's germline CDR1 is DFQATT and CDR2 SNEGSKA (reference sequence). The CDR3 runs to 15 residues. The CDR3 DNA reads TGCAGTGCTAGGCCGCTAGGGGCGGCTGGAAACACCATATATTTT. Translation gives CSARPLGAAGNTIYF.